This T cell receptor (beta chain) appears in the sequencing data of a study of T cell responses to AZD1222 COVID-19 vaccine. On this clone itself: Its cognate antigen is unknown.

The V end was cut by 0 bases, the J end by 4 bases, with 10 bases between. The germline CDR1 and CDR2 sequences are SGHRS and YFSETQ. The CDR3 is made up of 15 amino acids. Repertoires were generated with immunoSEQ multiplex PCR, while TCRdb's copy carries only in-frame clones and drops some. The sample includes almost 70,000 clones, around 78% of them seen just once. General study results and limits: Along spike, vaccine-associated CD4 TCRs were found throughout, with dominance at 160-218 and 743-854. Nearly half of spike-specific TCRs reportedly target unmutated variant regions. Females outnumbered males among donors, who were mostly white British; clonal diversity was possibly underestimated. Among those given AZD1222, only six were seropositive at baseline.

This receptor was identified in an adult who received the AZD1222 COVID-19 vaccine. The input for sequencing was peripheral blood, taken 28 days after the second AZD1222 dose. The rearrangement joins TRBV5-1 to TRBJ2-2, with D unresolved. CDR3 nucleotides: TGCGCCAGCAGCTTGGAAGGTTATAGCACCGGGGAGCTGTTTTTT. It codes for CASSLEGYSTGELFF.